Below are 25 T cell receptor beta chains sequenced from a single sample in a study of cytomegalovirus exposure and HLA in healthy donors. It was with 60 Vbeta and 13 Jbeta primers that the PCR ran. Method: immunoSEQ multiplex PCR; TCRdb's copy keeps in-frame clones and lacks some. The repertoire consists of about 160,000 clones, with about 76% occurring once and the leading ten covering 7.4%. The sample taken for sequencing was PBMCs. The receptors here all came from a male donor in good health and CMV-seropositive.

This clone has a handful of counts. The chain joins TRBV7-3 to TRBJ2-1; D gene unclear. The CDR3 consists of 14 residues. CDR1 is SGHTA and CDR2 is FQGTGA in the germline V gene. The V end was cut by 2 bases, the J end by 0 bases, with 5 bases between. CDR3 sequence (DNA): TGTGCCAGCAGCTTAGGCCTCTCCTACAATGAGCAGTTCTTC. Protein: CASSLGLSYNEQFF.

The rearrangement links TRBV7-3 to TRBJ2-3, with D perhaps TRBD2 (5 bases). CDR3 length equals 13 residues. The V end was cut by 4 bases, the J end by 5 bases, with 10 bases between. CDR1 is SGHTA, CDR2 FQGTGA, per germline. Here the CDR3 reads CASSSGVKDTQYF. The CDR3 nucleotides read TGTGCCAGCAGCTCCGGGGTGAAAGATACGCAGTATTTT.

This clone was counted a few times. The V call is TRBV2, the J call TRBJ2-5, with 8 bases fitting TRBD1. The CDR3 extends over 16 amino acids. V shed 3 bases and J 2 bases; nucleotides not matched to a gene: 8. Germline V lookup: CDR1 SNHLY, CDR2 FYNNEI. The CDR3 DNA reads as TGTGCCAGCAGTGACTGGGGCAGGGGGCCGCAAGAGACCCAGTACTTC. Residues: CASSDWGRGPQETQYF.

This clone was observed a handful of times. In DNA form, the CDR3 reads TGCGCCAGCAGCTCTGGACAGGCTGGGGCCAACGTCCTGACTTTC. Protein sequence: CASSSGQAGANVLTF. This chain connects TRBV5-1 to TRBJ2-6; 7 bases align to TRBD1. The CDR3 is 15 amino acids. Unmatched junction bases numbered 2, after V lost 3 bases and J lost 2 bases. Per the germline V gene, CDR1 is SGHRS and CDR2 is YFSETQ.

CDR3 sequence reads: CASSIPGVDYGYTF. In DNA, the CDR3 is TGTGCCAGCAGTATCCCAGGGGTTGACTATGGCTACACCTTC. The V call is TRBV25-1, the J call TRBJ1-2, with D possibly TRBD1 on 6 matching bases. Trimming shortened V by 5 bases and J by 3 bases, and 13 bases separated the two germline ends. The CDR3 has 14 residues. Germline CDR1 and CDR2: MGHDK and SYGVNS.

The chain combines TRBV30 with TRBJ1-1; a possible D gene is TRBD1 (6 bases). The CDR3 spans 13 residues. Trimming took off 7 bases at V and 9 bases at J, with 21 bases between the two ends. The germline CDR1 and CDR2 sequences are GTSNPN and SVGIG (reference sequence). DNA of the CDR3: TGTGCCTCAACGACAGGTGCATCAGGAAAAGCTTTCTTT. Its translation is CASTTGASGKAFF. The full variable domain, its missing parts supplied by reference TRBV30 and TRBJ1-1, is SQTIHQWPATLVQPVGSPLSLECTVEGTSNPNLYWYRQAAGRGLQLLFYSVGIGQISSEVPQNLSASRPQDRQFILSSKKLLLSDSGFYLCASTTGASGKAFFGQGTRLTVV.

V gene TRBV2 combines with J gene TRBJ1-2; D uncertain. The CDR3 extends over 13 amino acids. Trimming removed 4 bases from V and 3 bases from J, with 9 bases in between. CDR1 SNHLY and CDR2 FYNNEI come from the germline V gene. In nucleotides, the CDR3 is TGTGCCAGCAGTGGCTTGAGGGACTATGGCTACACCTTC. Its translation is CASSGLRDYGYTF. The whole variable domain, remainder taken from reference TRBV2 and TRBJ1-2, is EPEVTQTPSHQVTQMGQEVILRCVPISNHLYFYWYRQILGQKVEFLVSFYNNEISEKSEIFDDQFSVERPDGSNFTLKIRSTKLEDSAMYFCASSGLRDYGYTFGSGTRLTVV.

The V and J genes are TRBV7-8 and TRBJ1-4, with 8 positions matching TRBD1. The germline V gene has CDR1 SGHVS and CDR2 FQNEAQ. Trimming took 2 bases from V and 3 from J; bases not matched to a gene: 2. The CDR3 extends over 15 amino acids. The CDR3 sequence is CASSLSQGANEKLFF. CDR3 nucleotide sequence: TGTGCCAGCAGCTTATCACAGGGGGCTAATGAAAAACTGTTTTTT.

The gene calls are TRBV5-1 and TRBJ1-1, with 7 bases aligning to TRBD1. Germline assignment: CDR1 SGHRS and CDR2 YFSETQ. The length of the CDR3 is 16 residues. The junction had 9 bases not matched to a gene; V was cut back by 4 bases and J by 0 bases. CDR3 sequence: CASSGLGQFMNTEAFF. The CDR3 nucleotides read TGCGCCAGCAGCGGACTGGGACAGTTCATGAACACTGAAGCTTTCTTT.

The chain recombines TRBV5-1 with TRBJ2-5; D is undetermined. The V and J ends lost 7 bases and 4 bases respectively, with 5 bases between them. Per the germline V gene, CDR1 is SGHRS and CDR2 is YFSETQ. The CDR3 extends over 10 amino acids. The CDR3 protein is CASESETQYF. The CDR3, as DNA: TGCGCCAGCGAGTCAGAGACCCAGTACTTC.

CDR3 sequence reads: CASSLGTADTQYF. CDR3 DNA sequence: TGCGCCAGCAGCTTGGGGACAGCAGATACGCAGTATTTT. The chain recombines TRBV5-1 with TRBJ2-3; tentative D call: TRBD1 (6 bases). The V end was cut by 0 bases, the J end by 4 bases, with 6 bases between. The CDR3 consists of 13 residues. Germline V gives CDR1 SGHRS, CDR2 YFSETQ.

This chain uses TRBV7-2 with TRBJ1-6; perhaps TRBD1 as D (6 bases). V was cut by 5 bases and J by 14 bases, with 19 bases left in between. The CDR3 sequence is 14 residues long. The germline V gene has CDR1 SGHTA and CDR2 FQGNSA. CDR3 in DNA: TGTGCCAGCAGCCCGGACAGCGGCCGGGCGACCCTCCACTTT. Translated: CASSPDSGRATLHF.

This chain uses TRBV9 with TRBJ2-3; TRBD2 agrees at 8 bases. V trimming: 4 bases; J trimming: 3 bases; junction bases outside the gene matches: 4. The germline CDR1 and CDR2 sequences are SGDLS and YYNGEE. The CDR3 is 14 residues long. The CDR3 nucleotides read TGTGCCAGCAGCCCCGGACTAGCTACAGATACGCAGTATTTT. It translates to CASSPGLATDTQYF. The variable domain in full, completed from reference TRBV9 and TRBJ2-3, reads DSGVTQTPKHLITATGQRVTLRCSPRSGDLSVYWYQQSLDQGLQFLIQYYNGEERAKGNILERFSAQQFPDLHSELNLSSLELGDSALYFCASSPGLATDTQYFGPGTRLTVL.

The chain is built from TRBV6-6 and TRBJ2-7; possible D gene TRBD1, 6 bases. CDR1 and CDR2 (germline): MNHNY, SVGAGI (reference sequence). Trimming shortened V by 11 bases and J by 1 base, and 15 bases separated the two germline ends. This CDR3 spans 13 amino acids. CDR3 DNA sequence: TGTGCCGGAGGCAGGGGCCGATCCTACGAGCAGTACTTC. Its translation: CAGGRGRSYEQYF.

This clone appeared once. The V and J genes are TRBV2 and TRBJ1-6; no clear D gene. V was shortened by 7 bases and J by 7 bases, with 11 bases between the two germline ends. The CDR3 is 13 residues long. Germline V gene lookup returns CDR1 SNHLY and CDR2 FYNNEI. The CDR3 coding sequence is TGTGCCAGCACTCAGGCAGAAAATTCACCCCTCCACTTT. Translated, it gives CASTQAENSPLHF. Drawing the rest from reference TRBV2 and TRBJ1-6, the complete variable domain is EPEVTQTPSHQVTQMGQEVILRCVPISNHLYFYWYRQILGQKVEFLVSFYNNEISEKSEIFDDQFSVERPDGSNFTLKIRSTKLEDSAMYFCASTQAENSPLHFGNGTRLTVT.

This sequence joins TRBV30 and TRBJ2-7, with D possibly being TRBD1 (5 bases). Per germline, CDR1 GTSNPN and CDR2 SVGIG (reference sequence). The CDR3 is 14 amino acids. Trimming took 4 bases from V and 6 from J, leaving 19 bases between them. CDR3 DNA sequence: TGTGCCTGGAAGGGGCCAGCTTCCCCGGGCGAGCAGTACTTC. This translates into CAWKGPASPGEQYF.

CDR3 nucleotides: TGTGCCAGCAGCTTAGGACAGGGAGACACCATATATTTT. Translation gives CASSLGQGDTIYF. This chain joins TRBV11-2 and TRBJ1-3, with 7 bases aligning to TRBD1. This CDR3 is 13 amino acids long. The germline V gene encodes CDR1 SGHAT and CDR2 FQNNGV. The J segment lost 8 bases and the V segment lost 1 base, leaving 2 bases of the junction unmatched.

The chain is built from TRBV5-4 and TRBJ1-2, with D uncertain. Germline CDR1 SGHNT, CDR2 YYREEE (reference sequence). V was trimmed by 4 bases and J by 6 bases, leaving 19 bases between them. The CDR3 has 15 residues. CDR3 sequence reads: CASSRLSPEGNGYTF. The CDR3 nucleotides read TGTGCCAGCAGCCGTTTGAGCCCAGAGGGAAATGGCTACACCTTC. The entire variable domain, with the rest obtained from reference TRBV5-4 and TRBJ1-2, is as follows: ETGVTQSPTHLIKTRGQQVTLRCSSQSGHNTVSWYQQALGQGPQFIFQYYREEENGRGNFPPRFSGLQFPNYSSELNVNALELDDSALYLCASSRLSPEGNGYTFGSGTRLTVV.

The chain uses TRBV11-2 and TRBJ2-2, with 12 nucleotides matching TRBD2. This CDR3 is built from 17 residues. In germline, CDR1 is SGHAT, CDR2 FQNNGV. After removal of 2 bases from V and 5 bases from J, the junction contained 6 bases not matched to a gene. CDR3 loop: CASSLRLAGVRTGELFF. The CDR3 coding sequence is TGTGCCAGCAGCTTAAGACTAGCGGGGGTTCGTACCGGGGAGCTGTTTTTT.

The V gene is TRBV18, the J gene TRBJ1-5, with a weak D call TRBD1 (6 bases). The CDR3 length is 13 residues. CDR1 and CDR2 from the germline V gene are KGHSH and LQKENI. V was trimmed by 2 bases and J by 5 bases, leaving 7 bases between them. CDR3 DNA: TGTGCCAGCTCACCAGAGGGGGATCAGCCCCAGCATTTT. Amino acid sequence: CASSPEGDQPQHF.

The rearrangement joins TRBV5-1 to TRBJ2-7; D remains ambiguous. The CDR3 runs to 16 residues. The germline V and J ends were trimmed by 0 bases and 5 bases, with 18 bases remaining between them. The germline gives CDR1 SGHRS, CDR2 YFSETQ. CDR3 residues: CASSLAGWVSVDEQYF. CDR3 DNA sequence: TGCGCCAGCAGCTTGGCCGGGTGGGTAAGTGTGGACGAGCAGTACTTC.

The rearrangement links TRBV30 to TRBJ1-3, with D perhaps matching TRBD1 (5 bases). This CDR3 is built from 15 residues. Germline V gene sequence: CDR1 GTSNPN, CDR2 SVGIG (reference sequence). Trimming left V 0 bases short and J 2 bases short, with 11 bases between. Written as DNA, the CDR3 is TGTGCCTGGAGTGTACGCAGGGTCCCTGGAAACACCATATATTTT. Translating it yields CAWSVRRVPGNTIYF.

CDR3 sequence (DNA): TGCGCCAGCACCGACCTCTCCGACACCTCGGTGGACTATGGCTACACCTTC. As protein: CASTDLSDTSVDYGYTF. The genes are TRBV10-2 and TRBJ1-2; D gene unclear. Germline V lookup: CDR1 WSHSY, CDR2 SAAADI. Trimming stripped 7 bases from V and 3 bases from J, with 24 bases between. This CDR3 is 17 amino acids long.

The genes are TRBV10-1 and TRBJ2-7; D is possibly TRBD2 (5 bases). V lost 0 bases to trimming and J lost 6 bases, with 15 bases between them. Germline values: CDR1 WNHNN, CDR2 SYGVQD (reference sequence). CDR3 length equals 15 residues. CDR3 in amino acids: CASSESLWTECEQYF. The CDR3 DNA reads TGCGCCAGCAGTGAGTCGTTGTGGACTGAGTGCGAGCAGTACTTC.

For the CDR3, the DNA is TGTGCCAGCAGCCACCGGGACAGCGTGAACTATGGCTACACCTTC. Residues: CASSHRDSVNYGYTF. The chain joins TRBV5-4 to TRBJ1-2; 7 bases agree with TRBD1. Per the germline V gene, CDR1 is SGHNT and CDR2 is YYREEE (reference sequence). The CDR3 spans 15 residues. V gave up 4 bases and J gave up 2 bases; unmatched junction bases: 8. Variable domain in full (rest from reference TRBV5-4 and TRBJ1-2): ETGVTQSPTHLIKTRGQQVTLRCSSQSGHNTVSWYQQALGQGPQFIFQYYREEENGRGNFPPRFSGLQFPNYSSELNVNALELDDSALYLCASSHRDSVNYGYTFGSGTRLTVV.